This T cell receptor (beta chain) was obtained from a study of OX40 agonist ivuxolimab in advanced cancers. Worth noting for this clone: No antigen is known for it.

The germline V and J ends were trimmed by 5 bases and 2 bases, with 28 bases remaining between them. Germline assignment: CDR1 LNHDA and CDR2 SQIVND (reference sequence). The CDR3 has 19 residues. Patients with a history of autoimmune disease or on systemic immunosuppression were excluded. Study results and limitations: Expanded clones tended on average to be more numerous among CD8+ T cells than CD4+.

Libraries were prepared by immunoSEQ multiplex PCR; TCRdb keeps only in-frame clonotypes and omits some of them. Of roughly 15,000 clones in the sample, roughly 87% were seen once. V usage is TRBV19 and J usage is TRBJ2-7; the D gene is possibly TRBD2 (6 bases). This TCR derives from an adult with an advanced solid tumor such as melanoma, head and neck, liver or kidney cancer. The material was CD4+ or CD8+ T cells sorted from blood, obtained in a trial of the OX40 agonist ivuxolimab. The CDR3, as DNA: TGTGCCAGTAGTGCCCGGACCGGGGACTCCAAAGGTCCCGCCTACGAGCAGTACTTC. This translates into CASSARTGDSKGPAYEQYF.